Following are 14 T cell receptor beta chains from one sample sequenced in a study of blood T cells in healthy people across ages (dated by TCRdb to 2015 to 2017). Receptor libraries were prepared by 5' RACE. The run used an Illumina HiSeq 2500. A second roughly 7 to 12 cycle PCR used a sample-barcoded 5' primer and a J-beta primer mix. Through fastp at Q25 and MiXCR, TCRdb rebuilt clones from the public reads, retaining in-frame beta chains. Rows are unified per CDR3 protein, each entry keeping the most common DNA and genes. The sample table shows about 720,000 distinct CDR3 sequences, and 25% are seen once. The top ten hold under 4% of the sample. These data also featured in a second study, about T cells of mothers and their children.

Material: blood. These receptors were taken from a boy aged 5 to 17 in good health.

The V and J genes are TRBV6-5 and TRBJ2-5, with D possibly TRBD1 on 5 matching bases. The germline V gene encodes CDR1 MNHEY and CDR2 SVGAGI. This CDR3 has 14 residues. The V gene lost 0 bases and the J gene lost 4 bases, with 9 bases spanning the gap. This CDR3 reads CASSYSLGPETQYF. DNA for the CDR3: TGTGCCAGCAGTTACTCATTGGGGCCAGAGACCCAGTACTTC.

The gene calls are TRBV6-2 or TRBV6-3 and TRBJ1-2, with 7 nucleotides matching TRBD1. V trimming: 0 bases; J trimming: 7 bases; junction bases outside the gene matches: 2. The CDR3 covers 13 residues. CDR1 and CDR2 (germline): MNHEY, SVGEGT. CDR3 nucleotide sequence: TGTGCCAGCAGTTACTCGACAGGGAGTGGCTACACCTTC. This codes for CASSYSTGSGYTF.

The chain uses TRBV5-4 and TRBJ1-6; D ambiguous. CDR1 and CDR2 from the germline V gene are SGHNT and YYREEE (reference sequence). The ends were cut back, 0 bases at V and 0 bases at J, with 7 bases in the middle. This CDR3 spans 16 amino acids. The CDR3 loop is CASSLAGSSYNSPLHF. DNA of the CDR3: TGTGCCAGCAGCTTGGCGGGCAGCTCCTATAATTCACCCCTCCACTTT.

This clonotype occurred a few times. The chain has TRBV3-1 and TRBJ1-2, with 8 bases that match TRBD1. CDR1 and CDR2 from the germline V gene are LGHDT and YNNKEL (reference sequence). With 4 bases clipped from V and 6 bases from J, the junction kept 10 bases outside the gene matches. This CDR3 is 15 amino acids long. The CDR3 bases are TGTGCCAGCAGCCGATCGACAGGGGAGGTCGATGGCTACACCTTC. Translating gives CASSRSTGEVDGYTF. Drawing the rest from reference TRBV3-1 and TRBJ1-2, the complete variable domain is DTAVSQTPKYLVTQMGNDKSIKCEQNLGHDTMYWYKQDSKKFLKIMFSYNNKELIINETVPNRFSPKSPDKAHLNLHINSLELGDSAVYFCASSRSTGEVDGYTFGSGTRLTVV.

Here the CDR3 DNA reads TGCGCCAGCAGCTTCAAACCGGCCGGAGAGCAGTACTTC. Its protein is CASSFKPAGEQYF. The chain carries TRBV4-1 and TRBJ2-5; D unclear. In germline, CDR1 is MGHRA, CDR2 YSYEKL. The CDR3 is 13 residues long. Trimming shortened V by 5 bases and J by 11 bases, and 18 bases separated the two germline ends.

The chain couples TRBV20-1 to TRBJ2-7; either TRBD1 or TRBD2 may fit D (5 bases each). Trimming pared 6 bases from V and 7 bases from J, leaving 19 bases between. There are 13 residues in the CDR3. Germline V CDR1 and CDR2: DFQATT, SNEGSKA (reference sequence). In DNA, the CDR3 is TGCAGTGCCGCGAGGGACCCCCGAGAGGAGCAGTACTTC. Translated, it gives CSAARDPREEQYF.

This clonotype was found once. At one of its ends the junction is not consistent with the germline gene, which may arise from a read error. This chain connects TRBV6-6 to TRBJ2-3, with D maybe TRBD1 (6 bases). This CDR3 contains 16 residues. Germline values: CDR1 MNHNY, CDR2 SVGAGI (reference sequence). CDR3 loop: CTSSYHRVSVTDTQYF. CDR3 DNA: TGTACCAGCAGTTACCACAGGGTTTCCGTCACAGATACGCAGTATTTT.

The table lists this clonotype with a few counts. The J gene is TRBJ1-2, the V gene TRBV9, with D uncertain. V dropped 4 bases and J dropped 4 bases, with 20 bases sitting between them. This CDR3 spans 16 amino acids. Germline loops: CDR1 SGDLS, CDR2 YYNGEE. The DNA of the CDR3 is TGTGCCAGCAGCCCAGGTGGAGGCCCTAGGGCCTATGGCTACACCTTC. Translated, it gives CASSPGGGPRAYGYTF.

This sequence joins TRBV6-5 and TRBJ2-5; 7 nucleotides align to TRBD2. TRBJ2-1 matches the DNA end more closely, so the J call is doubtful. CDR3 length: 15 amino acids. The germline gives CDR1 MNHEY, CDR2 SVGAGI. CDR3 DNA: TGTGCCAGCAGTTACTCGCGGGAGTACGTCGATGAGCAGTTCTTC. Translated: CASSYSREYVDEQFF.

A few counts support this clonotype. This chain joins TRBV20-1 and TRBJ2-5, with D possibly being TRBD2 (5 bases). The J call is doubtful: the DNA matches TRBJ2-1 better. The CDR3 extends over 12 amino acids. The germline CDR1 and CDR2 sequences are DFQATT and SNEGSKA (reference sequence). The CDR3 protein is CSARDEGGGQFF. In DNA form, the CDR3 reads TGCAGTGCTAGAGATGAGGGTGGTGGACAGTTCTTC.

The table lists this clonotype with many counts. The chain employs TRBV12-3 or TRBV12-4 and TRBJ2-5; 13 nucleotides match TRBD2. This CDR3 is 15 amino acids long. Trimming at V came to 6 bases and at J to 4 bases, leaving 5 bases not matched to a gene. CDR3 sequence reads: CASSLLAGGSETQYF. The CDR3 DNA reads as TGTGCCAGCAGCTTACTAGCGGGAGGGTCAGAGACCCAGTACTTC.

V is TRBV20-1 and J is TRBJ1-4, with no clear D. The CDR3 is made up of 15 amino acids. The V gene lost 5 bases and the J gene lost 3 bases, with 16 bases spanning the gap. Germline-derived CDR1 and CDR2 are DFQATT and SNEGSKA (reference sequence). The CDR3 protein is CSAESERSANEKLFF. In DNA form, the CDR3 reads TGCAGTGCTGAATCAGAAAGGTCGGCTAATGAAAAACTGTTTTTT.

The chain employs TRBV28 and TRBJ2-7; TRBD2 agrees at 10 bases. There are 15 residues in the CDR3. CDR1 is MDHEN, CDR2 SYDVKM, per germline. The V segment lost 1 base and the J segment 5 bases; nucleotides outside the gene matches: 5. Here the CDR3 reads CASSLLGAGGDEQYF. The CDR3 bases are TGTGCCAGCAGTTTATTAGGAGCGGGAGGGGACGAGCAGTACTTC.

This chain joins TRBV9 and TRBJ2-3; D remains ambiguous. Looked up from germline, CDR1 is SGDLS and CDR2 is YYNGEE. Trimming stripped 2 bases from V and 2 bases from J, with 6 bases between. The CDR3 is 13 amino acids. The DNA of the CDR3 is TGTGCCAGCAGCGTTGGGAACACAGATACGCAGTATTTT. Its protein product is CASSVGNTDTQYF.